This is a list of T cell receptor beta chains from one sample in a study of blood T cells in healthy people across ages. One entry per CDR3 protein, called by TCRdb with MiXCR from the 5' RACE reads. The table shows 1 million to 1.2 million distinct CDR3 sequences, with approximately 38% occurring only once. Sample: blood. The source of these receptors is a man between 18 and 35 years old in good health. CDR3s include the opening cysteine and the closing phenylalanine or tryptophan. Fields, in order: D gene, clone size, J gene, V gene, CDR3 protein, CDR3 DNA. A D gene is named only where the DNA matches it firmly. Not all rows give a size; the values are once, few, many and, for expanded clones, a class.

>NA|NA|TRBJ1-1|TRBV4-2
CASSQDENPTEAFF
TGTGCCAGCAGCCAAGATGAAAATCCCACTGAAGCTTTCTTT
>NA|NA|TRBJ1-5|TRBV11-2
CASNRQRNQPQHF
TGTGCCAGCAACCGACAGCGGAATCAGCCCCAGCATTTT
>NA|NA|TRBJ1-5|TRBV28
CASSSPPAGNQPQHF
TGTGCCAGCAGTTCGCCTCCGGCAGGCAATCAGCCCCAGCATTTT
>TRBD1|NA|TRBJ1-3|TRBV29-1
CSVEELTGLGNTIYF
TGCAGCGTTGAAGAGCTGACAGGGCTTGGAAACACCATATATTTT
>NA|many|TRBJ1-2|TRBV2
CASRQGEGYGYTF
TGTGCCAGCAGGCAAGGGGAAGGCTATGGCTACACCTTC
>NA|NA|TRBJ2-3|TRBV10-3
CAISEPTEGGSTDTQYF
TGTGCCATCAGTGAGCCTACCGAAGGCGGGAGCACAGATACGCAGTATTTT
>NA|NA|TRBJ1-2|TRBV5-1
CASSLVRPPAFGYTF
TGCGCCAGCAGCTTGGTACGACCTCCGGCCTTCGGCTACACCTTC
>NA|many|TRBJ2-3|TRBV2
CASSPRTNTQYF
TGTGCCAGCAGCCCCCGGACTAATACGCAGTATTTT
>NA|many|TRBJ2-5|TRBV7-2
CASSPPFGSETQYF
TGTGCCAGCAGCCCCCCCTTCGGGTCCGAGACCCAGTACTTC
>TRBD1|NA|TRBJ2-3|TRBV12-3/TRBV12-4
CASSPTGQGTPDTQYF
TGTGCCAGCAGTCCCACCGGACAGGGTACTCCAGATACGCAGTATTTT
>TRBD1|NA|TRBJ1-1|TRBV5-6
CASREQGVNTEAFF
TGTGCCAGCCGGGAACAGGGGGTGAACACTGAAGCTTTCTTT
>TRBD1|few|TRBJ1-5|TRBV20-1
CSATQGASQPQHF
TGCAGTGCGACCCAGGGGGCGAGTCAGCCCCAGCATTTT